This passage covers 12 T cell receptor beta chains from one sample sequenced in a study of human T cells and chemical hapten exposure. TCRdb redid the calling of the RACE reads with MiXCR, one entry per CDR3 protein. The table includes 330,000 or so distinct CDR3 sequences, roughly 6% detected once. The time point was: patch test 2, 6 weeks after DPC sensitization. The treatment is: therapeutic diphenylcyclopropenone sensitization with weekly scalp DPC. The sequenced sample was whole blood, obtained in connection with sensitization to the hapten diphenylcyclopropenone (DPC). Receptor source: a woman younger than 30 with alopecia areata. Some clones in this sample may be carry-over from other donors' samples.

This clonotype was picked up a small number of times. The chain combines TRBV18 with TRBJ1-3; 7 bases match TRBD1. V lost 4 bases and J lost 5; bases outside the gene matches: 5. From germline, CDR1 is KGHSH and CDR2 LQKENI. CDR3 length: 14 residues. The CDR3 protein is CASSLQQGRNTIYF. The CDR3 bases are TGTGCCAGCTCACTCCAACAGGGGAGAAACACCATATATTTT.

This clonotype was detected a few times. The V and J genes are TRBV20-1 and TRBJ1-3; no reliable D call. Trimming shortened V by 2 bases and J by 0 bases, and 8 bases separated the two germline ends. The germline V gene encodes CDR1 DFQATT and CDR2 SNEGSKA (reference sequence). The CDR3 totals 14 residues. CDR3 DNA: TGCAGTGCTAGACATTATCGCTCTGGAAACACCATATATTTT. Protein product: CSARHYRSGNTIYF.

The V call is TRBV27, the J call TRBJ2-7; D perhaps matches TRBD1 (6 bases). V lost 4 bases to trimming and J lost 1 base, with 8 bases between them. Germline values: CDR1 MNHEY, CDR2 SMNVEV (reference sequence). This CDR3 is 13 amino acids long. CDR3 region: CASSSGQSYEQYF. CDR3 DNA: TGTGCCAGCAGTTCCGGACAGTCCTACGAGCAGTACTTC.

J is TRBJ2-6 and V is TRBV6-4, with unresolved D. This CDR3 region has 13 residues. Trimming removed 3 bases from V and 11 bases from J, with 11 bases in between. Germline V gene sequence: CDR1 MRHNA, CDR2 SNTAGT. The CDR3 nucleotides read TGTGCCAGCAGTGATGGTAACGGGCACGTCCTGACTTTC. Translating gives CASSDGNGHVLTF.

The chain joins TRBV7-2 to TRBJ2-3, with a possible D match to TRBD1 (6 bases). This CDR3 comprises 16 residues. Trimming pared 4 bases from V and 5 bases from J, leaving 19 bases between. Germline lookup yields CDR1 SGHTA and CDR2 FQGNSA. CDR3 sequence: CASSSGVPPRLDTQYF. As DNA, the CDR3 is TGTGCCAGCAGCTCAGGGGTACCCCCTCGTTTAGATACGCAGTATTTT.

This clonotype appeared a few times. CDR3 loop: CASSLRVGVAKNIQYF. CDR3 nucleotides: TGTGCCAGCAGCTTAAGGGTAGGGGTAGCCAAAAACATTCAGTACTTC. The chain uses TRBV7-6 and TRBJ2-4; D perhaps matches TRBD1 (5 bases). The CDR3 is made up of 16 amino acids. V gave up 2 bases and J gave up 0 bases, with 11 bases separating them. CDR1 SGHVS and CDR2 FNYEAQ come from the germline V gene.

Ten or more counts support this clonotype. The rearrangement uses TRBV28 and TRBJ1-3; D is undetermined. Trimming removed 2 bases at V and 0 bases at J, with 11 bases between. Per the germline V gene, CDR1 is MDHEN and CDR2 is SYDVKM. CDR3 length equals 16 residues. This chain's CDR3 is CASSLPGSSSGNTIYF. In nucleotides, the CDR3 is TGTGCCAGCAGTTTACCCGGGTCCAGCTCTGGAAACACCATATATTTT.

This clonotype was seen ten or more times. V and J are TRBV12-3 or TRBV12-4 and TRBJ1-5, with TRBD1 as a possible D gene (5 bases). This CDR3 comprises 12 residues. The germline V and J ends were trimmed by 8 bases and 11 bases, with 16 bases remaining between them. The CDR3 loop reads CASGRDSRAQHF. The DNA of the CDR3 is TGTGCCAGCGGCCGGGACTCTCGGGCCCAGCATTTT.

This clonotype was seen many times. The chain joins TRBV27 to TRBJ1-4; D uncertain. Trimming stripped 5 bases from V and 5 bases from J, with 12 bases between. Germline CDR1 reads MNHEY; CDR2 reads SMNVEV (reference sequence). The CDR3 covers 14 residues. CDR3 region: CASSLDGENEKLFF. In DNA form, the CDR3 reads TGTGCCAGCAGTCTGGACGGTGAGAATGAAAAACTGTTTTTT.

The rearrangement uses TRBV12-3 or TRBV12-4 and TRBJ2-2, with 7 positions matching TRBD2. The V gene end was trimmed by 3 bases and the J gene end by 4 bases; junction bases not matched to a gene: 5. The CDR3 loop spans 15 amino acids. The CDR3 here is CASSFDSGFTGELFF. As DNA, the CDR3 is TGTGCCAGCAGTTTTGATAGCGGGTTCACCGGGGAGCTGTTTTTT.

In this sample, this clonotype turned up a few times. The chain joins TRBV13 to TRBJ1-2; 8 bases map to TRBD1. The CDR3 contains 16 residues. Germline V lookup: CDR1 PRHDT, CDR2 FYEKMQ (reference sequence). V trimming: 2 bases; J trimming: 4 bases; junction bases outside the gene matches: 9. The CDR3 nucleotides read TGTGCCAGCAGCTTATCGATGCAGGGGGCAGTCTATGGCTACACCTTC. It codes for CASSLSMQGAVYGYTF.

This clonotype showed up many times. The genes are TRBV11-2 and TRBJ2-7; TRBD1 might be the D (5 bases). This CDR3 region has 12 residues. V lost 0 bases and J lost 6, with 6 bases in between. Looked up from germline, CDR1 is SGHAT and CDR2 is FQNNGV. The CDR3 DNA reads as TGTGCCAGCAGCTTAGACAGGGCCGAGCAGTACTTC. This sequence encodes CASSLDRAEQYF.